A selection of T cell receptor beta chains follows, all from one sample in a study of identifying expanded T cells in peripheral blood. This table comes from immunoSEQ multiplex PCR, and its TCRdb copy is limited to in-frame clones, with some not included. This table has 60,000 to 80,000 clones, almost 90% appearing once. Material for sequencing was blood. Receptor source: a person aged 18 to 70 in good health. Each CDR3 is given with its conserved first and last residue. The D gene is left open where the match is weak. The size field is filled for only some rows; it gives once, few, many or a size class.

j_gene,abundance,v_gene,d_gene,CDR3aa,CDR3nt
TRBJ2-1,-,TRBV10-2,-,CASRRAGMGDEQFF,TGCGCCAGCAGGCGGGCGGGAATGGGCGATGAGCAGTTCTTC
TRBJ2-5,-,TRBV6-4,TRBD2,CAILGLAKQETQYF,TGTGCCATCTTGGGACTAGCGAAACAAGAGACCCAGTACTTC
TRBJ1-2,-,TRBV7-9,-,CASSQWDDGYTF,TGTGCCAGCAGCCAATGGGACGACGGCTACACCTTC
TRBJ2-1,-,TRBV7-2,-,CASASSYNEQFF,TGTGCCAGTGCCAGCTCCTACAATGAGCAGTTCTTC
TRBJ2-3,-,TRBV7-9,-,CASSVSGSTDTQYF,TGTGCCAGCAGCGTAAGCGGGAGCACAGATACGCAGTATTTT
TRBJ1-2,-,TRBV20-1,-,CSASLLNGYTF,TGCAGTGCTAGTCTCCTTAATGGCTACACCTTC
TRBJ1-2,-,TRBV7-2,-,CASSHKGGGSYGYTF,TGTGCCAGCAGCCATAAGGGGGGAGGTAGCTATGGCTACACCTTC
TRBJ2-1,-,TRBV5-8,TRBD1,CASSDRGNEQFF,TGTGCCAGCAGCGACAGGGGGAATGAGCAGTTCTTC
TRBJ2-7,-,TRBV18,TRBD1,CASSRGQENEQYF,TGTGCCAGCTCACGCGGACAGGAGAACGAGCAGTACTTC
TRBJ2-6,few,TRBV6-4,-,CASSETASGANVLTF,TGTGCCAGCAGTGAAACGGCCTCTGGGGCCAACGTCCTGACTTTC
TRBJ2-7,-,TRBV27,-,CASSLNRVGEQYF,TGTGCCAGCAGTTTAAATCGGGTCGGGGAGCAGTACTTC
TRBJ2-3,-,TRBV7-2,-,CASSFRTGRMRADTQYF,TGTGCCAGCAGCTTTCGCACAGGGAGGATGAGGGCAGATACGCAGTATTTT
TRBJ2-7,-,TRBV7-2,-,CASSLGGGFGNYEQYF,TGTGCCAGCAGCTTAGGAGGGGGATTTGGGAACTACGAGCAGTACTTC
TRBJ2-3,once,TRBV4-3,-,CASSQQYTDTQYF,TGCGCCAGCAGCCAACAGTACACAGATACGCAGTATTTT
TRBJ2-5,-,TRBV6-6,TRBD2,CASSGLAGQETQYF,TGTGCCAGCAGCGGACTAGCGGGGCAAGAGACCCAGTACTTC
TRBJ1-2,-,TRBV6-1,-,CASSRTETNYGYTF,TGTGCCAGCAGCAGGACAGAAACTAACTATGGCTACACCTTC
TRBJ1-2,-,TRBV7-9,-,CASSLDSDSSYGYTF,TGTGCCAGCAGCTTAGATAGTGACAGCTCCTATGGCTACACCTTC
TRBJ1-1,-,TRBV6-1,-,CASSSTLNTEAFF,TGTGCCAGTAGTAGTACTCTCAACACTGAAGCTTTCTTT
TRBJ1-1,-,TRBV19,-,CASSSPQGTEAFF,TGTGCCAGTAGTTCACCACAGGGCACCGAAGCTTTCTTT
TRBJ2-3,-,TRBV10-3,TRBD2,CAISAEGGRADTQYF,TGTGCCATCAGTGCCGAGGGTGGGAGGGCTGATACGCAGTATTTT
TRBJ2-7,-,TRBV4-1,TRBD2,CASSQAASGIYEQYF,TGCGCCAGCAGCCAAGCGGCTAGCGGGATCTACGAGCAGTACTTC
TRBJ1-1,-,TRBV6-1,-,CASRRENTEAFF,TGTGCCAGCAGAAGAGAGAACACTGAAGCTTTCTTT
TRBJ1-2,-,TRBV6-1,TRBD1,CASRHRGLGYTF,TGTGCCAGCAGACACAGGGGGCTGGGCTACACCTTC
TRBJ2-2,-,TRBV9,-,CASSTAGTPSTGELFF,TGTGCCAGCAGCACAGCCGGGACTCCCTCCACCGGGGAGCTGTTTTTT
TRBJ2-5,-,TRBV5-6,-,CASSLNYRETQYF,TGTGCCAGCAGCTTAAATTATCGAGAGACCCAGTACTTC
TRBJ2-3,medium-sized,TRBV9,-,CASSHPEGGASDTQYF,TGTGCCAGCAGCCATCCTGAGGGGGGGGCATCGGATACGCAGTATTTT
TRBJ2-1,-,TRBV27,TRBD1,CATLPTGMNEQFF,TGTGCCACCCTCCCGACAGGGATGAATGAGCAGTTCTTC
TRBJ2-7,-,TRBV10-3,-,CAISESLQYEQYF,TGTGCCATCAGTGAGTCCCTACAATACGAGCAGTACTTC
TRBJ1-2,once,TRBV13,-,CASSFDRDYGYTF,TGTGCCAGCAGTTTCGACCGAGATTATGGCTACACCTTC
TRBJ2-7,-,TRBV29-1,-,CSVVSPTTFLYEQYF,TGCAGCGTTGTTTCTCCGACCACCTTCCTATACGAGCAGTACTTC
TRBJ2-7,-,TRBV9,TRBD1,CASSVSGTERSYEQYF,TGTGCCAGCAGCGTTTCCGGGACAGAGCGTTCCTACGAGCAGTACTTC
TRBJ2-7,once,TRBV5-1,TRBD2,CASMTGLAPYEQYF,TGCGCCAGCATGACGGGACTAGCCCCCTACGAGCAGTACTTC
TRBJ1-2,-,TRBV2,-,CASTASGGLGYGYTF,TGTGCCAGCACCGCAAGCGGGGGGCTGGGCTATGGCTACACCTTC
TRBJ2-7,-,TRBV5-1,TRBD2,CASSLVSGSIYEQYF,TGCGCCAGCAGCTTGGTTAGCGGGAGTATCTACGAGCAGTACTTC
TRBJ1-1,-,TRBV7-2,TRBD1,CASSLLPGGFDMNTEAFF,TGTGCCAGCAGCCTATTACCAGGGGGATTCGATATGAACACTGAAGCTTTCTTT
TRBJ2-3,-,TRBV2,-,CASSGRDTQYF,TGTGCCAGCAGTGGGAGGGATACGCAGTATTTT
TRBJ2-2,once,TRBV27,-,CASSLSKSAGELFF,TGTGCCAGCAGTTTATCGAAGAGTGCCGGGGAGCTGTTTTTT
TRBJ2-3,few,TRBV6-1,-,CAIEGTTRWNTQYF,TGTGCCATAGAGGGGACGACCCGATGGAATACGCAGTATTTT
TRBJ1-2,-,TRBV7-2,-,CASSYSIRGYYGYTF,TGTGCCAGCAGTTATTCAATTCGGGGTTACTATGGCTACACCTTC
TRBJ2-6,-,TRBV4-2,-,CASSQARLAGANVLTF,TGTGCCAGCAGCCAAGCCCGGTTGGCGGGGGCCAACGTCCTGACTTTC
TRBJ2-3,-,TRBV30,-,CAWSVLRGSMRDTQYF,TGTGCCTGGAGTGTACTGAGGGGGAGCATGAGGGATACGCAGTATTTT
TRBJ2-7,-,TRBV9,-,CASSVSTSSYEQYF,TGTGCCAGCAGCGTAAGCACGAGCTCCTACGAGCAGTACTTC
TRBJ2-5,-,TRBV2,-,CASSEGAQYF,TGTGCCAGCAGTGAAGGGGCCCAGTACTTC
TRBJ1-6,-,TRBV28,-,CASRAGDSISPLHF,TGTGCCAGCAGGGCAGGGGATTCTATTTCACCCCTCCACTTT
TRBJ2-7,once,TRBV27,TRBD1,CASSKGQGFAYEQYF,TGTGCCAGCAGTAAAGGACAGGGTTTTGCCTACGAGCAGTACTTC
TRBJ2-7,-,TRBV7-2,TRBD1,CASSARTGNTAYEQYF,TGTGCCAGCAGCGCCAGGACAGGGAATACTGCCTACGAGCAGTACTTC
TRBJ1-3,once,TRBV18,TRBD1,CASSPSITGGGNTIYF,TGTGCCAGCTCACCATCGATAACAGGGGGAGGAAACACCATATATTTT
TRBJ2-5,-,TRBV19,TRBD2,CASSILAGVETQYF,TGTGCCAGTAGTATTCTAGCGGGGGTAGAGACCCAGTACTTC
TRBJ2-5,-,TRBV28,TRBD2,CASTSGGETQYF,TGTGCCAGCACCAGCGGGGGAGAGACCCAGTACTTC
TRBJ1-5,medium-sized,TRBV2,-,CASSEAMGSQPQHF,TGTGCCAGCAGTGAAGCTATGGGTAGTCAGCCCCAGCATTTT
TRBJ1-2,-,TRBV19,-,CASSTDTFGDYGYTF,TGTGCCAGTAGTACGGACACTTTTGGGGACTATGGCTACACCTTC
TRBJ1-5,-,TRBV7-2,TRBD1,CASSRQGLSNQPQHF,TGTGCCAGCAGCCGACAGGGTTTGAGCAATCAGCCCCAGCATTTT
TRBJ2-1,once,TRBV7-6,TRBD2,CASSSAGLAGDYNEQFF,TGTGCCAGCAGCTCGGCGGGACTAGCGGGGGACTACAATGAGCAGTTCTTC
TRBJ1-3,-,TRBV27,-,CASSSYFGNTIYF,TGTGCCAGCAGTTCCTATTTTGGAAACACCATATATTTT
TRBJ1-3,-,TRBV7-6,-,CASSLGPGLAGNTIYF,TGTGCCAGCAGCTTAGGCCCCGGGTTAGCCGGAAACACCATATATTTT
TRBJ2-2,-,TRBV7-6,-,CASSLGPGELFF,TGTGCCAGCAGCTTGGGTCCCGGGGAGCTGTTTTTT
TRBJ2-1,-,TRBV29-1,TRBD2,CSVEASRREGPEQFF,TGCAGCGTTGAAGCCTCGAGGCGGGAGGGCCCTGAGCAGTTCTTC
TRBJ1-6,few,TRBV30,TRBD1,CAWQTGGLSSPLHF,TGTGCCTGGCAGACAGGGGGATTAAGTTCACCCCTCCACTTT
TRBJ1-6,few,TRBV4-1,TRBD1,CASSQQTGAGSPLHF,TGCGCCAGCAGCCAACAGACAGGGGCGGGTTCACCCCTCCACTTT
TRBJ1-3,-,TRBV19,-,CATASPGNTIYF,TGTGCCACAGCGAGCCCCGGAAACACCATATATTTT